Below are 2 T cell receptor beta chains sequenced from a single sample in a study of OX40 agonist ivuxolimab in advanced cancers. Clones were read by immunoSEQ multiplex PCR, and TCRdb kept only the in-frame ones, dropping some. Of more than 70,000 clones in the sample, 75% to 90% were seen once. The sample in question was CD4+ or CD8+ T cells sorted from blood, obtained in a trial of the OX40 agonist ivuxolimab. These receptors all come from an adult with an advanced solid tumor such as melanoma, head and neck, liver or kidney cancer.

This clone came up a few times. The V gene is TRBV28, the J gene TRBJ2-7; 7 bases are a match to TRBD1. The J segment lost 13 bases and the V segment lost 5 bases, leaving 8 bases of the junction unmatched. The CDR3 length is 11 residues. Germline V CDR1 and CDR2: MDHEN, SYDVKM. DNA of the CDR3: TGTGCCAGCAGTCTCAGACAGGGACATTACTTC. It specifies CASSLRQGHYF.

This sequence joins TRBV21-1 and TRBJ1-2; no DNA check was done on the table's D call, TRBD1. TRBV21-1 is assigned pseudogene status. The CDR3 covers 18 residues. CDR3 residues: CASSKWSAGICLGYGYTF. The CDR3 coding sequence is TGTGCCAGCAGCAAATGGTCGGCAGGTATTTGTCTGGGCTATGGCTACACCTTC.